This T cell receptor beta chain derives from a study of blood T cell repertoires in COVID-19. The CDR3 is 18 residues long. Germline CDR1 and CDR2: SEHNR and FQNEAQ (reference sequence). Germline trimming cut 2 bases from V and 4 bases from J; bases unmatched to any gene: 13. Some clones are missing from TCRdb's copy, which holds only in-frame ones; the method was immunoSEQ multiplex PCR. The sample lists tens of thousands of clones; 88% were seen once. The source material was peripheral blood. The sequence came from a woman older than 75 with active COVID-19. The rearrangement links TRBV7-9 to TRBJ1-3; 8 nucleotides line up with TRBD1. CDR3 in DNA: TGTGCCAGCAGCTTAACCCTCCGCGACAGGGGTTCGGGAAACACCATATATTTT. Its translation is CASSLTLRDRGSGNTIYF.